Shown below are 8 T cell receptor beta chains from a single sample sequenced in a study of identical twins. TCRdb ran MiXCR on the 5' RACE reads and lists one entry per CDR3 protein. Of about 100,000 distinct CDR3 sequences in the sample, 5.9% were seen once. The sequenced sample consisted of memory T cells sorted from blood. These TCRs come from a woman aged 50 to 65 in good health.

This clonotype was observed many times. This chain links TRBV11-3 with TRBJ2-7; TRBD2 agrees at 12 bases. This CDR3 spans 15 amino acids. The ends lost 5 bases at V and 3 bases at J; junction bases unmatched: 5. Germline loops: CDR1 SGHNT, CDR2 YENEEA. The CDR3 reads CASSPSGGGLYEQYV. The CDR3 nucleotides read TGTGCCAGCAGCCCTAGCGGGGGGGGTCTCTACGAGCAGTACGTC.

Written as DNA, the CDR3 is TGTGCCAGCAGTCCGGGACTACGGGAGACCCAGTACTTC. Encoded protein: CASSPGLRETQYF. The J gene is TRBJ2-5, the V gene TRBV6-5; 7 bases fit TRBD2. This CDR3 has 13 residues. The germline V gene has CDR1 MNHEY and CDR2 SVGAGI. V lost 5 bases, J lost 5 bases, and 5 bases stayed unmatched.

The chain couples TRBV3-1 to TRBJ2-3, with D perhaps assigned TRBD1 or TRBD2 (5 bases each). The CDR3 has 13 residues. Germline CDR1 is LGHDT and CDR2 is YNNKEL (reference sequence). V dropped 4 bases and J dropped 4 bases, with 9 bases sitting between them. This CDR3 is CASSLRGADTQYF. The CDR3 DNA reads as TGTGCCAGCAGCCTTCGGGGCGCAGATACGCAGTATTTT.

This clonotype was recorded many times. The V call is TRBV5-4, the J call TRBJ2-3, with D possibly matching TRBD2 (6 bases). Trimming pared 3 bases from V and 0 bases from J, leaving 8 bases between. Germline V gene sequence: CDR1 SGHNT, CDR2 YYREEE (reference sequence). The CDR3 runs 14 residues. CDR3 residues: CASSWGTSTDTQYF. In DNA, the CDR3 is TGTGCCAGCAGCTGGGGGACTAGCACAGATACGCAGTATTTT.

The table lists this clonotype with many counts. The rearrangement joins TRBV27 to TRBJ2-5, with D unclear. Germline-derived CDR1 and CDR2 are MNHEY and SMNVEV (reference sequence). Trimming removed 4 bases from V and 9 bases from J, with 12 bases in between. The CDR3 consists of 12 residues. The CDR3 sequence: CASSSSRVAQYF. For the CDR3, the DNA is TGTGCCAGCAGTTCCTCCCGGGTGGCCCAGTACTTC.

This clonotype has only a few counts. The chain combines TRBV7-3 with TRBJ2-5; D is unresolved. Germline V gene data show CDR1 as SGHTA and CDR2 as FQGTGA. Trimming removed 6 bases from V and 5 bases from J, with 4 bases in between. This CDR3 comprises 10 residues. The CDR3 nucleotides read TGTGCCAGCAGTATTGAGACCCAGTACTTC. As protein: CASSIETQYF.

The chain carries TRBV20-1 and TRBJ2-2; TRBD2 aligns across 14 bases. The CDR3 loop spans 19 amino acids. Germline values: CDR1 DFQATT, CDR2 SNEGSKA (reference sequence). V shed 0 bases, J shed 0 bases, and the junction held 6 bases outside the gene matches. Here the CDR3 reads CSARDLGTSGSTNTGELFF. CDR3 bases: TGCAGTGCTAGAGATCTTGGGACTAGCGGGAGTACGAACACCGGGGAGCTGTTTTTT.

This clonotype has only a few counts. The chain couples TRBV5-1 to TRBJ2-2; 11 positions match TRBD1. The CDR3 sequence is 14 residues long. V lost 6 bases, J lost 4 bases, and 2 bases stayed unmatched. In germline, CDR1 is SGHRS, CDR2 YFSETQ. CDR3 DNA sequence: TGCGCCAGCACCGGGACAGGGGGCACCGGGGAGCTGTTTTTT. Amino acids: CASTGTGGTGELFF.